Listed here are 28 T cell receptor beta chains from one sample, sequenced in a study of metastatic and nonmetastatic thyroid tumors. Every patient underwent thyroid surgery untreated. TCRdb used MiXCR to call clones anew from the PCR reads. The sample contains over 10,000 clones, around 30% of which appear only once. The material sequenced was tumor tissue. These receptors were taken from a female donor with papillary thyroid cancer or a benign thyroid nodule (not recorded which). Some clones in this sample may be carry-over from other donors' samples.

This clone was counted at least ten times. V is TRBV6-1 and J is TRBJ1-4; 8 bases line up with TRBD1. The germline CDR1 and CDR2 sequences are MNHNS and SASEGT. The CDR3 has 14 amino acids. The V and J ends lost 6 bases and 6 bases, in that order; junction bases with no gene match: 6. CDR3 sequence: CASRAGGGDEKLFF. Here the CDR3 DNA reads TGTGCCAGCAGAGCAGGGGGCGGTGATGAAAAACTGTTTTTT.

This clone was seen repeatedly, ten times or more. The V gene is TRBV24-1, the J gene TRBJ2-6, with TRBD1 matching over 7 bases. J gave up 0 bases and V 5 bases, and 6 bases lay outside the gene matches. From germline, CDR1 is KGHDR and CDR2 SFDVKD. CDR3 size: 17 residues. CDR3 residues: CATSAGDSNSGANVLTF. DNA for the CDR3: TGTGCCACCAGTGCAGGGGACAGCAACTCTGGGGCCAACGTCCTGACTTTC.

This clone was found a few times. CDR3 DNA: TGTGCTAGTGCCCGAATTCCCGGCGTGGTTTCACCCCTCCACTTT. Translating gives CASARIPGVVSPLHF. The rearrangement uses TRBV12-5 and TRBJ1-6; no clear D. Germline V CDR1 and CDR2: LGHNT, FRNRAP. Deletions cut 7 bases from V and 9 bases from J, with 19 bases between. The CDR3 length is 15 residues.

V usage is TRBV20-1 and J usage is TRBJ1-2; D gene ambiguous. The CDR3 spans 12 residues. V lost 0 bases and J lost 8, with 10 bases in between. Germline CDR1 and CDR2: DFQATT and SNEGSKA (reference sequence). This CDR3 is CSARDLVYGYTF. CDR3 DNA sequence: TGCAGTGCTAGAGATCTGGTCTACGGCTACACCTTC.

This clone was counted at least ten times. The chain combines TRBV30 with TRBJ2-1; 7 positions agree with TRBD2. With 4 bases clipped from V and 1 base from J, the junction kept 4 bases outside the gene matches. CDR1 is GTSNPN and CDR2 is SVGIG in the germline V gene (reference sequence). The length of the CDR3 is 14 residues. The CDR3 is CAWTPGRSYNEQFF. In DNA, the CDR3 is TGTGCCTGGACGCCCGGGAGGTCCTACAATGAGCAGTTCTTC.

This clone was counted a few times. The V gene is TRBV2, the J gene TRBJ2-1; D may be TRBD1 (6 bases). Germline CDR1 SNHLY, CDR2 FYNNEI. Trimming shortened V by 4 bases and J by 8 bases, and 18 bases separated the two germline ends. The CDR3 loop spans 15 amino acids. In nucleotides, the CDR3 is TGTGCCAGCAGTGGTTCTTTACAGGGTCGGGATGAGCAGTTCTTC. Protein: CASSGSLQGRDEQFF. Complete variable domain (other parts from reference TRBV2 and TRBJ2-1): EPEVTQTPSHQVTQMGQEVILRCVPISNHLYFYWYRQILGQKVEFLVSFYNNEISEKSEIFDDQFSVERPDGSNFTLKIRSTKLEDSAMYFCASSGSLQGRDEQFFGPGTRLTVL.

This clone was seen many times. The V gene is TRBV5-4, the J gene TRBJ2-7; TRBD1 is a possible D gene (6 bases). Germline values: CDR1 SGHNT, CDR2 YYREEE (reference sequence). The CDR3 is 12 amino acids. For the CDR3, the DNA is TGTGACCATCAGGGGAATAGGGGCGAGCAGTACTTC. It specifies CDHQGNRGEQYF. Looking up the rest from reference TRBV5-4 and TRBJ2-7 gives the full variable domain: ETGVTQSPTHLIKTRGQQVTLRCSSQSGHNTVSWYQQALGQGPQFIFQYYREEENGRGNFPPRFSGLQFPNYSSELNVNALELDDSALYLCDHQGNRGEQYFGPGTRLTVT.

The chain has TRBV20-1 and TRBJ1-2, with a tentative D call TRBD1 (5 bases). This CDR3 spans 16 amino acids. V was shortened by 0 bases and J by 6 bases, with 20 bases between the two germline ends. Germline V gives CDR1 DFQATT, CDR2 SNEGSKA (reference sequence). The chain's CDR3 is CSAREGPQGRLHGYTF. DNA of the CDR3: TGCAGTGCTAGAGAAGGGCCCCAGGGTAGGCTTCATGGCTACACCTTC.

This clone was seen many times. J is TRBJ2-1 and V is TRBV30; 8 nucleotides agree with TRBD2. CDR1 is GTSNPN, CDR2 SVGIG, per germline (reference sequence). This CDR3 region has 12 residues. In nucleotides, the CDR3 is TGTGGGGGGGCGGGAGGTGGTAATGAGCAGTTCTTC. Protein sequence: CGGAGGGNEQFF.

Many counts were recorded for this clone. The rearrangement uses TRBV7-9 and TRBJ2-2, with D perhaps matching TRBD2 (6 bases). Germline assignment: CDR1 SEHNR and CDR2 FQNEAQ (reference sequence). Trimming took off 10 bases at V and 6 bases at J, with 30 bases between the two ends. The CDR3 is 18 residues long. DNA for the CDR3: TGTGCCATCCTCGGTGGGGACTGGGCCTTAAAGGGACCCGGGGAGCTGTTTTTT. It encodes CAILGGDWALKGPGELFF.

This clone was seen ten or more times. The rearrangement uses TRBV4-1 and TRBJ2-1, with D possibly matching TRBD2 (5 bases). V was clipped by 2 bases and J by 0 bases, with 11 bases between them. CDR1 is MGHRA and CDR2 is YSYEKL in the germline V gene. The CDR3 spans 16 residues. This CDR3 is CASSQSGASSYNEQFF. For the CDR3, the DNA is TGCGCCAGCAGCCAAAGCGGCGCCAGCTCCTACAATGAGCAGTTCTTC.

The chain couples TRBV5-1 to TRBJ1-2; tentative D call: TRBD1 (5 bases). The germline CDR1 and CDR2 sequences are SGHRS and YFSETQ. The CDR3 loop spans 16 amino acids. Trimming left V 0 bases short and J 3 bases short, with 15 bases between. This CDR3 reads CASSLAPGNRYYGYTF. DNA for the CDR3: TGCGCCAGCAGCTTGGCCCCAGGGAACAGGTACTATGGCTACACCTTC.

The V and J genes are TRBV6-1 and TRBJ2-7; 8 nucleotides line up with TRBD2. J was trimmed by 7 bases and V by 7 bases; bases with no gene match: 12. Germline CDR1 reads MNHNS; CDR2 reads SASEGT. The CDR3 has 14 residues. The CDR3 DNA reads as TGTGCCAGCACCTGGACTAGCATCGTATCTGAGCAGTACTTC. Protein sequence: CASTWTSIVSEQYF.

By proportion, this clone is medium-sized. The chain is built from TRBV19 and TRBJ1-2; 8 bases map to TRBD1. Germline V gene data show CDR1 as LNHDA and CDR2 as SQIVND (reference sequence). V lost 4 bases to trimming and J lost 4 bases; unmatched junction nucleotides: 5. There are 14 residues in the CDR3. In nucleotides, the CDR3 is TGTGCCAGTAGTAGACAGGGGACAGTCTATGGCTACACCTTC. This translates into CASSRQGTVYGYTF.

This clone came up many times. The J gene is TRBJ2-6, the V gene TRBV9; D unresolved. The germline V gene has CDR1 SGDLS and CDR2 YYNGEE. V was cut by 7 bases and J by 0 bases, with 11 bases left in between. The length of the CDR3 is 15 residues. DNA of the CDR3: TGTGCCAGCTCGCCCTGGGGCTCTGGGGCCAACGTCCTGACTTTC. This encodes CASSPWGSGANVLTF. Using reference TRBV9 and TRBJ2-6 for the parts outside the CDR3, the full variable domain is DSGVTQTPKHLITATGQRVTLRCSPRSGDLSVYWYQQSLDQGLQFLIQYYNGEERAKGNILERFSAQQFPDLHSELNLSSLELGDSALYFCASSPWGSGANVLTFGAGSRLTVL.

The chain combines TRBV27 with TRBJ2-2, with unresolved D. This CDR3 has 16 residues. Germline V gives CDR1 MNHEY, CDR2 SMNVEV (reference sequence). Trimming took 2 bases from V and 3 from J, leaving 13 bases between them. This CDR3 is CASSLSLYGYTGELFF. The CDR3 nucleotides are TGTGCCAGCAGTTTAAGCCTCTACGGTTACACCGGGGAGCTGTTTTTT.

The V call is TRBV27, the J call TRBJ2-5; D remains ambiguous. The CDR3 spans 12 residues. Trimming took off 5 bases at V and 1 base at J, with 5 bases between the two ends. Germline V lookup: CDR1 MNHEY, CDR2 SMNVEV (reference sequence). This CDR3 is CASSDIQETQYF. CDR3 in DNA: TGTGCCAGCAGTGACATCCAAGAGACCCAGTACTTC.

This clone was counted a few times. Compared with germline, one end of the junction differs, possibly owing to a read error. The chain joins TRBV27 to TRBJ2-1, with D maybe TRBD1 (6 bases). In germline, CDR1 is MNHEY, CDR2 SMNVEV (reference sequence). The CDR3 is 15 residues long. CDR3 residues: CASTSLGGVDNERFF. The CDR3 DNA reads TGTGCCAGCACTTCTCTAGGGGGAGTGGACAATGAGCGGTTCTTC.

This clone was found many times. This chain connects TRBV5-1 to TRBJ1-4; TRBD1 agrees at 9 bases. Germline V gene lookup returns CDR1 SGHRS and CDR2 YFSETQ. Trimming removed 4 bases from V and 6 bases from J; junction bases left unmatched: 4. The CDR3 is made up of 14 amino acids. CDR3 DNA: TGCGCCAGCAGCCAGGGACAGGGATATGAAAAACTGTTTTTT. Translating it yields CASSQGQGYEKLFF.

This chain joins TRBV20-1 and TRBJ2-2, with a possible D match to TRBD1 (6 bases). V was cut by 4 bases and J by 1 base, with 10 bases left in between. CDR1 and CDR2 (germline): DFQATT, SNEGSKA (reference sequence). The CDR3 covers 14 residues. CDR3 DNA: TGCAGTGCTATGCTCAGGGGGAACACCGGGGAGCTGTTTTTT. Protein sequence: CSAMLRGNTGELFF.

This clone was found once. The V call is TRBV20-1, the J call TRBJ2-2; 10 bases line up with TRBD2. The trim removed 2 bases at V and 3 bases at J, leaving 0 bases unmatched. The CDR3 runs to 14 residues. Germline V lookup: CDR1 DFQATT, CDR2 SNEGSKA (reference sequence). The CDR3 coding sequence is TGCAGTGCTAGACTAGCGGGAGACACCGGGGAGCTGTTTTTT. Translated, it gives CSARLAGDTGELFF.

This clone was counted ten times or more. One end of the junction varies from germline; a read error may be responsible. The chain couples TRBV7-2 to TRBJ2-1; unclear D gene. Germline V gives CDR1 SGHTA, CDR2 FQGNSA. The CDR3 loop spans 13 amino acids. CDR3 in DNA: TGTGCCAGCGGATCGTACCTGGCAGACGAGCGGTTCTTC. Residues: CASGSYLADERFF.

There are many counts of this clone. The V call is TRBV2, the J call TRBJ2-7, with 12 bases identical to TRBD2. V lost 4 bases, J lost 4 bases, and 5 bases stayed unmatched. The CDR3 extends over 15 amino acids. Germline V gene sequence: CDR1 SNHLY, CDR2 FYNNEI. The CDR3: CASSARLAGVYEQYF. The CDR3 nucleotides read TGTGCCAGCAGTGCCCGACTAGCGGGAGTTTACGAGCAGTACTTC.

This clone ranks as medium-sized (0.01 to 0.1%). This rearrangement joins TRBV28 to TRBJ1-2, with 10 bases that match TRBD1. CDR3 length: 14 residues. The V gene's germline CDR1 is MDHEN and CDR2 SYDVKM. J gave up 6 bases and V 2 bases, and 3 bases lay outside the gene matches. The CDR3 loop is CASSLDRGRDGYTF. The CDR3 nucleotides are TGTGCCAGCAGTTTAGACAGGGGGCGGGATGGCTACACCTTC.

This clone has a handful of counts. The gene calls are TRBV29-1 and TRBJ2-3; unclear D gene. Per the germline V gene, CDR1 is SQVTM and CDR2 is ANQGSEA. The CDR3 runs to 11 residues. The V end was cut by 0 bases, the J end by 8 bases, with 6 bases between. As DNA, the CDR3 is TGCAGCGTTGAAGATCCCGGTACGCAGTATTTT. It specifies CSVEDPGTQYF.

A few counts support this clone. This chain joins TRBV6-1 and TRBJ1-2; 9 bases match TRBD1. The germline CDR1 and CDR2 sequences are MNHNS and SASEGT. The CDR3 spans 12 residues. Trimming cost V 8 bases and J 5 bases; bases outside gene matches: 3. The CDR3 DNA follows: TGTGCCAGCGGGGGACAGGGTTATGGCTACACCTTC. It is translated as CASGGQGYGYTF.

This clone was found a few times. A much larger clone sits a single nucleotide away, making a read error possible. This sample also contains other DNA sequences that code for the same CDR3. The genes are TRBV2 and TRBJ2-5; 7 nucleotides match TRBD1. Germline CDR1 and CDR2: SNHLY and FYNNEI. CDR3 length: 14 amino acids. CDR3 protein: CASSVGTAQETQYF. DNA for the CDR3: TGTGCCAGCAGTGTTGGGACAGCCCAAGAGACACAGTACTTC.

This clone was seen many times. The rearrangement joins TRBV11-2 to TRBJ2-5; D unclear. Germline V lookup: CDR1 SGHAT, CDR2 FQNNGV. The CDR3 extends over 15 amino acids. V shed 5 bases and J shed 5 bases, with 18 bases lying between them. The CDR3 bases are TGTGCCAGCAGCCCCCGATTGATGGCGAGCGAGACCCAGTACTTC. It is translated as CASSPRLMASETQYF.